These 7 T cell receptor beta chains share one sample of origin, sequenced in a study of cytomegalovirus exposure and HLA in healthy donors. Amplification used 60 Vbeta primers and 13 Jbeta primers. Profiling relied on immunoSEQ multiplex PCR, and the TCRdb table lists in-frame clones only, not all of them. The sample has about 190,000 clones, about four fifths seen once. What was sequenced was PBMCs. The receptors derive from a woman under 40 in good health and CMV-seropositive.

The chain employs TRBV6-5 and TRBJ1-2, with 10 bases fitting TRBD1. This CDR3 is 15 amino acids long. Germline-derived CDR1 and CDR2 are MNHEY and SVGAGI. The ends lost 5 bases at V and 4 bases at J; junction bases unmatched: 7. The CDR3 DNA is TGTGCCAGCAGTAGAGGGACAGGGGATAGCTATGGCTACACCTTC. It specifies CASSRGTGDSYGYTF.

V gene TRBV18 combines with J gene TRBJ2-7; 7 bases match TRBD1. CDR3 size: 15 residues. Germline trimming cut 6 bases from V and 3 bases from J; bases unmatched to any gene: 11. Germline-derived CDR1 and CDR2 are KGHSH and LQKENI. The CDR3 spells CASSPMGQTFYEQYF. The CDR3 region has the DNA TGTGCCAGCTCGCCGATGGGACAGACTTTCTACGAGCAGTACTTC.

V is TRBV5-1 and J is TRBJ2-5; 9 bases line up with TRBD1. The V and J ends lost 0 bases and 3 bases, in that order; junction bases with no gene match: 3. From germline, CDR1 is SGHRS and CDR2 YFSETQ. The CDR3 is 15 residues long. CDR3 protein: CASSLAGTGKETQYF. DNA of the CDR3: TGCGCCAGCAGCTTGGCCGGGACAGGGAAAGAGACCCAGTACTTC. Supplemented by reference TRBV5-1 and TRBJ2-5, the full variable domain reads KAGVTQTPRYLIKTRGQQVTLSCSPISGHRSVSWYQQTPGQGLQFLFEYFSETQRNKGNFPGRFSGRQFSNSRSEMNVSTLELGDSALYLCASSLAGTGKETQYFGPGTRLLVL.

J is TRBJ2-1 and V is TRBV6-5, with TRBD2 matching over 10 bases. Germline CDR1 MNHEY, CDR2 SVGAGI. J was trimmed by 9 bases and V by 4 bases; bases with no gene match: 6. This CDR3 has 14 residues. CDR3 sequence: CASSFLAGVTEQFF. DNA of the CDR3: TGTGCCAGCAGTTTTCTAGCGGGAGTAACTGAGCAGTTCTTC.

The CDR3: CASSPQGPAGDEQYF. In DNA, the CDR3 is TGTGCCAGCAGCCCCCAGGGGCCCGCAGGGGACGAGCAGTACTTC. The V call is TRBV7-6, the J call TRBJ2-7, with D possibly matching TRBD1 (6 bases). The CDR3 runs 15 residues. Germline V gives CDR1 SGHVS, CDR2 FNYEAQ. Trimming removed 5 bases from V and 5 bases from J, with 19 bases in between.

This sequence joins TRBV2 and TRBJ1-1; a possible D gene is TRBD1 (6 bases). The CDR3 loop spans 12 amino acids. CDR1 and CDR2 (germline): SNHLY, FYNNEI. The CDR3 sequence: CGKGGENTEAFF. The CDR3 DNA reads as TGTGGGAAAGGGGGAGAGAACACTGAAGCTTTCTTT.

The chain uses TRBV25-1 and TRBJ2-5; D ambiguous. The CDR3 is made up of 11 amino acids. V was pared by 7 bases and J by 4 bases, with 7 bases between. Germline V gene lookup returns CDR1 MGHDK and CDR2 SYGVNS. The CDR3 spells CASTPGETQYF. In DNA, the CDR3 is TGTGCCAGCACCCCAGGAGAGACCCAGTACTTC.